This T cell receptor (beta chain) is drawn from a study of T-cell memory formation after mild COVID-19. Study context: TCR clusters showed largely donor specificity.

This CDR3 comprises 14 residues. The V end lost 1 base, the J end lost 4 bases, and 11 bases lay between the germline ends. With constant-segment primers, 5'RACE yielded cDNA libraries of TCR alpha and TCR beta that carried sample barcodes and UMIs. MiXCR, run by TCRdb on the 5' RACE reads, gives a single entry per CDR3 protein. Here the sample spans some 450,000 distinct CDR3 sequences, 20% being singletons. The chain is built from TRBV12-3 or TRBV12-4 and TRBJ2-7; perhaps TRBD1 as D (6 bases). Specimen: PBMCs or a T cell subset sorted from them (not recorded which). The clonotype comes from an adult woman who had mild COVID-19 (a few samples of this study predate the infection). Cell type and time point are not known. CDR3 amino acids: CASSLEYRAYEQYF. CDR3 sequence (DNA): TGTGCCAGCAGTTTAGAGTACAGGGCGTACGAGCAGTACTTC.